This TCR beta chain appears in the sequencing data of a study of CD8+ T cells in alopecia areata. The CDR3 consists of 14 residues. Germline CDR1 reads GTSNPN; CDR2 reads SVGIG (reference sequence). Treatment defined: oral pan-JAK inhibitor, 5-10 mg twice daily. Lesional scalp punch biopsies and peripheral blood came from alopecia areata patients. About this clone itself: A read error may produce the germline difference seen at one junction end.

Investigators isolated RNA and reverse transcribed it into cDNA to act as the sequencing template. Profiling relied on immunoSEQ multiplex PCR, and the TCRdb table lists in-frame clones only, not all of them. The table lists approximately 160,000 clones, approximately 60% of them singletons. The starting material was CD4+ T cells sorted from blood, obtained at week 24, from a patient treated with tofacitinib. The sequence came from a human donor with alopecia areata. The V gene is TRBV30, the J gene TRBJ2-4, with a tentative D call TRBD2 (5 bases). The CDR3 here is CAWSNGLAQNIQYF. In nucleotides, the CDR3 is TGTGCCTGGAGTAATGGGCTAGCCCAAAACATTCAGTACTTC. The full variable domain, completed using reference TRBV30 and TRBJ2-4, is SQTIHQWPATLVQPVGSPLSLECTVEGTSNPNLYWYRQAAGRGLQLLFYSVGIGQISSEVPQNLSASRPQDRQFILSSKKLLLSDSGFYLCAWSNGLAQNIQYFGAGTRLSVL.